Below, one T cell receptor (beta chain) is given with its context. Its antigen is still unknown. Primers for the PCR totalled 60 Vbeta and 13 Jbeta. Some clones are missing from TCRdb's copy, which holds only in-frame ones; the method was immunoSEQ multiplex PCR. Of 200,000 to 250,000 clones in the sample, around 89% are singletons; the top ten hold around 1%. Germline values: CDR1 SGDLS, CDR2 YYNGEE. With V trimmed by 1 base and J by 4 bases, 7 bases remained unmatched. The CDR3 has 17 amino acids. The data are from a study of cytomegalovirus exposure and HLA in healthy donors. About the study: Among over 300 genotyped donors, approximately 80% fell in the Caucasian-associated ancestry cluster.

Study-level findings and limits: The records held CMV serostatus as the only immune exposure information. A later analysis associated approximately 17,000 TCR beta sequences with HLA alleles at a 0.05 false discovery rate.

V is TRBV9 and J is TRBJ2-5; 13 nucleotides line up with TRBD2. This TCR came from a woman aged 18-29 years in good health and CMV-seronegative. Sequencing used PBMCs. CDR3 sequence: CASSVSRTSGSRETQYF. The CDR3 region has the DNA TGTGCCAGCAGCGTATCGCGGACTAGCGGGAGCAGAGAGACCCAGTACTTC.